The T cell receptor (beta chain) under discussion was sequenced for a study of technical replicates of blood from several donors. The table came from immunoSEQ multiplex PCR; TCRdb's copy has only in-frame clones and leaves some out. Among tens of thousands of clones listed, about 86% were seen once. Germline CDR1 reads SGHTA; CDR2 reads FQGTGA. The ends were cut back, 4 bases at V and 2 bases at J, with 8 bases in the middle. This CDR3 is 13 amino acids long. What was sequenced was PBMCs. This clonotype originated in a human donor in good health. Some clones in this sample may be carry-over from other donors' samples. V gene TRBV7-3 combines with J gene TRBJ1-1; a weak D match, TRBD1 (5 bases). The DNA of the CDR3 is TGTGCCAGCAGCTCTAGGGGTAACACTGAAGCTTTCTTT. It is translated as CASSSRGNTEAFF.